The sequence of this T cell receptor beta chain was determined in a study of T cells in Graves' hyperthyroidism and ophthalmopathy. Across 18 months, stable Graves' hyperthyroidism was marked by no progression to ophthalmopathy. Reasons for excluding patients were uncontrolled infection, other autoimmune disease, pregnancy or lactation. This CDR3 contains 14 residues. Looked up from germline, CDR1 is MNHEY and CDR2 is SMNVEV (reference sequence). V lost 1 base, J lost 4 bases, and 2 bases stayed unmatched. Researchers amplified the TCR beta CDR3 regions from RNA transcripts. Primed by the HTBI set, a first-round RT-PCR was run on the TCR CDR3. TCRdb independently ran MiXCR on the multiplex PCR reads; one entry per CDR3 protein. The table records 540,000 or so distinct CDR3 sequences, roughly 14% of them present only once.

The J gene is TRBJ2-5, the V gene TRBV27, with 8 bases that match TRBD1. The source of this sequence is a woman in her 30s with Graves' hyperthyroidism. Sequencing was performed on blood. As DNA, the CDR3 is TGTGCCAGCAGTTTATGGGGGACAGGAGAGACCCAGTACTTC. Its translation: CASSLWGTGETQYF.